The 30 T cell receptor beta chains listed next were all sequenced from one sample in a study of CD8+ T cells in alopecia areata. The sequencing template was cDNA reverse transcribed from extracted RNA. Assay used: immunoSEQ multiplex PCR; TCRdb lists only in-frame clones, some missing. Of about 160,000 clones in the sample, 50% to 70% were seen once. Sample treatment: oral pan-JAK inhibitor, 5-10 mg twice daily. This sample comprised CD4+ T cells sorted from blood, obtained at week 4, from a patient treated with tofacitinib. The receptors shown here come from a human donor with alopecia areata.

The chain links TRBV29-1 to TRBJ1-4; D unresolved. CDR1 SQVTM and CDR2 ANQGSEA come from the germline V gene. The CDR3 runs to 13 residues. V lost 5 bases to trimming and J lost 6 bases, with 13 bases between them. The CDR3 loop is CSVSLGRDEKLFF. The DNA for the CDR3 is TGCAGCGTTTCCCTCGGGAGGGATGAAAAACTGTTTTTT.

The CDR3 DNA sequence: TGCGCCAGCAGTAGAAACACCGGGGAGCTGTTTTTT. It is translated as CASSRNTGELFF. The V gene is TRBV10-2, the J gene TRBJ2-2; no reliable D call. The CDR3 runs 12 residues. The germline V gene has CDR1 WSHSY and CDR2 SAAADI. V was trimmed by 5 bases and J by 2 bases, leaving 3 bases between them.

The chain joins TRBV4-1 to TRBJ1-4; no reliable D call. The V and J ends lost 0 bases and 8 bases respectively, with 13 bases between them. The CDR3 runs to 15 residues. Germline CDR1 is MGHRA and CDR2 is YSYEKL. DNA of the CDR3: TGCGCCAGCAGCCAAGAGCCAGCTCGTGGGGAAAAACTGTTTTTT. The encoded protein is CASSQEPARGEKLFF.

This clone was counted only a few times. CDR3 sequence: CSVDGGTGFNYGYTF. The CDR3 nucleotides are TGCAGCGTCGACGGGGGAACAGGGTTTAACTATGGCTACACCTTC. This chain connects TRBV29-1 to TRBJ1-2; D may be TRBD1 (6 bases). The CDR3 is 15 amino acids. The germline gives CDR1 SQVTM, CDR2 ANQGSEA. V was pared by 6 bases and J by 1 base, with 18 bases between.

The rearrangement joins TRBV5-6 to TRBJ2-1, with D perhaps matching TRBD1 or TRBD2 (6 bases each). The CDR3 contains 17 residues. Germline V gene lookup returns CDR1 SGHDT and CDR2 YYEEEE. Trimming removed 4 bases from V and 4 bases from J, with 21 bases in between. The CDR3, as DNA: TGTGCCAGCAGCATGAAAGCGCCACGGGGGCTATACAATGAGCAGTTCTTC. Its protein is CASSMKAPRGLYNEQFF.

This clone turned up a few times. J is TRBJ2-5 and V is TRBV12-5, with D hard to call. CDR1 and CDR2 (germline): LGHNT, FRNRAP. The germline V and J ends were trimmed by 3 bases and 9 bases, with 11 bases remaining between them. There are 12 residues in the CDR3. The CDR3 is CASGLSLIAQYF. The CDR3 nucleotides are TGTGCTAGTGGTTTATCGTTGATCGCCCAGTACTTC.

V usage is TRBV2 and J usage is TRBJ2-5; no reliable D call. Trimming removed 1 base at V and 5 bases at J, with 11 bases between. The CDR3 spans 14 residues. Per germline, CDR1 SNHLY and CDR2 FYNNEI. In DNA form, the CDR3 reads TGTGCCAGCAGTGAAGAGGTAGCCGTGGAGACCCAGTACTTC. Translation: CASSEEVAVETQYF.

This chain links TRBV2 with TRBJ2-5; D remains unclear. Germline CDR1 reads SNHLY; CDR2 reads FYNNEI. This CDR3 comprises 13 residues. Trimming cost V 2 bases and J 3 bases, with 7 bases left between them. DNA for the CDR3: TGTGCCAGCAGTGAACAGCAGAAAGAGACCCAGTACTTC. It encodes CASSEQQKETQYF.

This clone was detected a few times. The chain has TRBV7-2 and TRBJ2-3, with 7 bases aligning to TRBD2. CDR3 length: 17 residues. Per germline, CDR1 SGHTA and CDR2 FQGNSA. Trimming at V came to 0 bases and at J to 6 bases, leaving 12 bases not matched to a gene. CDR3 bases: TGTGCCAGCAGCTTAGCGCTGTCTAGCGGACCCGCGGATACGCAGTATTTT. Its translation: CASSLALSSGPADTQYF.

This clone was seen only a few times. CDR3: CASSRTGLAGGPNEQFF. CDR3 coding DNA: TGTGCCAGCAGCCGGACCGGACTAGCGGGGGGGCCGAATGAGCAGTTCTTC. V is TRBV4-2 and J is TRBJ2-1; 15 bases are a match to TRBD2. The CDR3 runs 17 residues. Per the germline V gene, CDR1 is LGHNA and CDR2 is YNFKEQ. V gave up 4 bases and J gave up 7 bases; unmatched junction bases: 8.

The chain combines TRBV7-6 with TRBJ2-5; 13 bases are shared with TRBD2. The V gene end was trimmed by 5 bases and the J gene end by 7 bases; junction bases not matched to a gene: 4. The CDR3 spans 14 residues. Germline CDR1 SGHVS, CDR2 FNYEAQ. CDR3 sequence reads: CASSPRTSGGTQYF. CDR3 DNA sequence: TGTGCCAGCAGCCCTCGGACTAGCGGGGGGACCCAGTACTTC.

CDR3 in DNA: TGTGCCAGCAGTCCCGCGGACAGGGCCTATTCACCCCTCCACTTT. Amino acids: CASSPADRAYSPLHF. The chain recombines TRBV27 with TRBJ1-6, with 8 bases matching TRBD1. Trimming removed 5 bases from V and 8 bases from J; junction bases left unmatched: 8. This CDR3 has 15 residues. Germline CDR1 MNHEY, CDR2 SMNVEV (reference sequence).

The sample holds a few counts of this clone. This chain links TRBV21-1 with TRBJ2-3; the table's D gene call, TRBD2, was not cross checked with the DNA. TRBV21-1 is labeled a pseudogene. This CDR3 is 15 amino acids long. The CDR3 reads CASSTYFSSTDTQYF. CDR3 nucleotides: TGTGCCAGCAGCACCTACTTTTCTAGCACAGATACGCAGTATTTT.

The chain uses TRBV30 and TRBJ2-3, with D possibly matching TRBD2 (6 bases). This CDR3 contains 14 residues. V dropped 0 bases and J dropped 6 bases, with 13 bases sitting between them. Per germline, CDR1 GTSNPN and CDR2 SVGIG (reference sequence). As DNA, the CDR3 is TGTGCCTGGAGTGTTCTGTCTAGCGTCGATACGCAGTATTTT. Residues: CAWSVLSSVDTQYF.

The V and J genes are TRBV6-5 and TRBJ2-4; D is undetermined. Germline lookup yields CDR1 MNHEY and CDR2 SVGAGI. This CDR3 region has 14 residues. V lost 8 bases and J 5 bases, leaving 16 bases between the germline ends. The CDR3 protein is CASRSGGPQNIQYF. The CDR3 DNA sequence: TGTGCCAGCCGCTCGGGCGGTCCCCAAAACATTCAGTACTTC.

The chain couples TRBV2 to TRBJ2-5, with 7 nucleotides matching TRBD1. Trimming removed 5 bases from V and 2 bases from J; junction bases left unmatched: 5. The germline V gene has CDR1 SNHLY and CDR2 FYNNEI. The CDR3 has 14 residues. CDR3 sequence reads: CASSRTGVQETQYF. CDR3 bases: TGTGCCAGCAGTCGGACAGGCGTTCAAGAGACCCAGTACTTC.

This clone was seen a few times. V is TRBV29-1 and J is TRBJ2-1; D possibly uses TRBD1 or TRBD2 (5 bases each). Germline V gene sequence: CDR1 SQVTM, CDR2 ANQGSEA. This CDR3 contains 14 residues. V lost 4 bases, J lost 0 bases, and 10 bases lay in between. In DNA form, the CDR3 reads TGCAGCGTTGTTAAGGGGAGCTCCTACAATGAGCAGTTCTTC. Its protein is CSVVKGSSYNEQFF.

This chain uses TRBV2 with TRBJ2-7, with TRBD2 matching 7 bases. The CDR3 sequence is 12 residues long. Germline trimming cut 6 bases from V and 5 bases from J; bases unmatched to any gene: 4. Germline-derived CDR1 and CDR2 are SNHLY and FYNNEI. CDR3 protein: CASRREGDEQYF. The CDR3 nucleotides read TGTGCCAGCAGAAGGGAGGGTGACGAGCAGTACTTC.

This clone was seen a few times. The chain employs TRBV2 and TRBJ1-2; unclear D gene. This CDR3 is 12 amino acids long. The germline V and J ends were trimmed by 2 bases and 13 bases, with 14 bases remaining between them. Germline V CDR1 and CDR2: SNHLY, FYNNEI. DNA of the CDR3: TGTGCCAGCAGTGAATCTGGGTATTTGGGCACCTTC. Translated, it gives CASSESGYLGTF.

CDR3 DNA sequence: TGTGCCAGCAGTCCGGGACAGGGAACCGGCTACACCTTC. Translating gives CASSPGQGTGYTF. V gene TRBV25-1 combines with J gene TRBJ1-2, with 9 positions matching TRBD1. Trimming at V came to 5 bases and at J to 8 bases, leaving 6 bases not matched to a gene. The germline CDR1 and CDR2 sequences are MGHDK and SYGVNS. The CDR3 is 13 amino acids.

The CDR3 spells CSVPGPGVTGELFF. CDR3 in DNA: TGCAGCGTCCCAGGGCCAGGGGTGACCGGGGAGCTGTTTTTT. The gene calls are TRBV29-1 and TRBJ2-2; D possibly corresponds to TRBD1 (6 bases). Germline CDR1 reads SQVTM; CDR2 reads ANQGSEA. Trimming removed 6 bases at V and 5 bases at J, with 16 bases between. This CDR3 has 14 residues.

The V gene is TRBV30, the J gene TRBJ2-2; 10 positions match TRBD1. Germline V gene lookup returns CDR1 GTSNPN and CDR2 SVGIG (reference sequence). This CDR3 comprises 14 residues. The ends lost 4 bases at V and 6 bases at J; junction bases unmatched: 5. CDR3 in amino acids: CAWTRQGAAGELFF. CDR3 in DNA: TGTGCCTGGACCAGACAGGGGGCGGCCGGGGAGCTGTTTTTT.

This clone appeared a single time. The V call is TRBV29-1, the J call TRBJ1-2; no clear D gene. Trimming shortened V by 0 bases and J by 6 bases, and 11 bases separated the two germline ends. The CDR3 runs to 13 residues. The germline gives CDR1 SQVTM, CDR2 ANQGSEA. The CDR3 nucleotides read TGCAGCGTTGAAGATCCCGGCCCAGATGGCTACACCTTC. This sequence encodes CSVEDPGPDGYTF.

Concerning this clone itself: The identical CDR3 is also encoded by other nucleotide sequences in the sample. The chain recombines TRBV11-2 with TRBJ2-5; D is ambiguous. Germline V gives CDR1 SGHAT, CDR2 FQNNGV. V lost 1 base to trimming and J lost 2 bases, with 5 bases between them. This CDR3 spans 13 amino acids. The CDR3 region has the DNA TGTGCCAGCAGCTTAGGACTGCAAGAGACCCAGTACTTC. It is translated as CASSLGLQETQYF.

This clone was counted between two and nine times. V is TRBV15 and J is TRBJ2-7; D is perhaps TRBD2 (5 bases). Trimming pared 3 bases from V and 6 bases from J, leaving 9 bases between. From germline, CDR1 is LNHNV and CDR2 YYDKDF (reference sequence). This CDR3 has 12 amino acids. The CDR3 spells CATSRREGEQYF. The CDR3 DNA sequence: TGTGCCACCAGCAGGAGGGAAGGCGAGCAGTACTTC. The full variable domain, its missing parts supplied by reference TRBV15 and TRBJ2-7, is DAMVIQNPRYQVTQFGKPVTLSCSQTLNHNVMYWYQQKSSQAPKLLFHYYDKDFNNEADTPDNFQSRRPNTSFCFLDIRSPGLGDTAMYLCATSRREGEQYFGPGTRLTVT.

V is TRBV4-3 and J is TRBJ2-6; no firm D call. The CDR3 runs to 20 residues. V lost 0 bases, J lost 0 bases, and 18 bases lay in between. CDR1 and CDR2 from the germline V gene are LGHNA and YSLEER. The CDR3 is CASSQEIQRVRLSGANVLTF. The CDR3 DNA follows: TGCGCCAGCAGCCAAGAGATCCAAAGGGTCAGACTCTCTGGGGCCAACGTCCTGACTTTC.

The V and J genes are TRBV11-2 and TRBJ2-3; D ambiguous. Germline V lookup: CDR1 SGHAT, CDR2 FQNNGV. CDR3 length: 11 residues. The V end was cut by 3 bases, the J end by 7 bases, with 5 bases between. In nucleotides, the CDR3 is TGTGCCAGCAGCTTGTCGAATACGCAGTATTTT. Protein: CASSLSNTQYF.

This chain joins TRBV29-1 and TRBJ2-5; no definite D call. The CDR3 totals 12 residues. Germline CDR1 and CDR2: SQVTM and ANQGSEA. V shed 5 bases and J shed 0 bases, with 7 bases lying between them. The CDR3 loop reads CSVQLDQETQYF. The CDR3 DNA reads TGCAGCGTTCAGCTAGACCAAGAGACCCAGTACTTC.

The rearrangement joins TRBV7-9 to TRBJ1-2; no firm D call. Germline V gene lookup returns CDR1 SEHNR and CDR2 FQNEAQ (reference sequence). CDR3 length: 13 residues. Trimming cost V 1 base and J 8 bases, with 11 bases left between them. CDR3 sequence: CASSLDVGSGYTF. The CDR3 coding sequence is TGTGCCAGCAGCTTAGACGTCGGGTCGGGCTACACCTTC.

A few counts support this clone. The CDR3 loop is CASRPTGTSLHEQYF. The CDR3 DNA reads TGTGCCAGCCGACCAACAGGGACTTCTCTGCACGAGCAGTACTTC. The chain employs TRBV27 and TRBJ2-7, with D perhaps assigned TRBD1 or TRBD2 (6 bases each). This CDR3 is built from 15 residues. Per the germline V gene, CDR1 is MNHEY and CDR2 is SMNVEV (reference sequence). Trimming pared 8 bases from V and 5 bases from J, leaving 22 bases between.